The sequence of this T cell receptor beta chain was determined in a study of metastatic and nonmetastatic thyroid tumors. Findings and limits, study-wide: Relative to benign nodules, malignant thyroid tumors were reportedly characterized by significantly elevated TCR beta diversity in blood and tumor.

Notes on this clone: Antigen unknown.

Each patient came to thyroid surgery without any prior treatment (of any kind). In germline, CDR1 is DFQATT, CDR2 SNEGSKA (reference sequence). This CDR3 has 17 amino acids. J gave up 0 bases and V 6 bases, and 16 bases lay outside the gene matches. With MiXCR, TCRdb reprocessed the PCR reads. This table has 25,000 or so clones, approximately 17% appearing once. What was sequenced was blood. This rearrangement joins TRBV20-1 to TRBJ1-1; 7 bases match TRBD1. This clonotype was sampled from a male donor with papillary thyroid cancer or a benign thyroid nodule (not recorded which). Some clones in this sample may be carry-over from other donors' samples. CDR3 nucleotide sequence: TGCAGTGCGCAAAGGAGGGGGCCTGCACCTTTGAACACTGAAGCTTTCTTT. It is translated as CSAQRRGPAPLNTEAFF.